A single sample gave rise to the 20 T cell receptor beta chains below, sequenced in a study of T-cell reconstitution after alpha-beta-depleted transplantation in children. As it was prepared, the TCRbeta library received unique molecular identifiers. Each CDR3 protein gets one entry after TCRdb re-called the PCR reads with MiXCR. The repertoire holds a few hundred thousand distinct CDR3 sequences, with approximately 10% as singletons. The specimen was peripheral blood, collected 180 days after TCRalphabeta/CD19-depleted stem cell transplant. The receptors were gathered from a male patient under 10 years old who had a stem cell transplant for chronic granulomatous disease, so the T cells may come from the graft donor.

The J gene is TRBJ1-1, the V gene TRBV18, with D uncertain. CDR3 length equals 12 residues. V lost 2 bases and J 5 bases, leaving 6 bases between the germline ends. Germline assignment: CDR1 KGHSH and CDR2 LQKENI. CDR3 in amino acids: CASSPTRTEAFF. The DNA of the CDR3 is TGTGCCAGCTCACCAACCCGAACTGAAGCTTTCTTT.

This chain uses TRBV12-3 or TRBV12-4 with TRBJ2-2; 10 bases align to TRBD2. This CDR3 contains 19 residues. V lost 8 bases and J lost 2; bases outside the gene matches: 17. The CDR3 sequence is CASCSRGVAGGRNTGELFF. The CDR3 coding sequence is TGTGCCAGCTGTTCCCGGGGTGTAGCGGGAGGTCGAAACACCGGGGAGCTGTTTTTT.

The V gene is TRBV5-4, the J gene TRBJ2-1; D is unclear. This CDR3 spans 14 amino acids. The germline gives CDR1 SGHNT, CDR2 YYREEE (reference sequence). V was shortened by 5 bases and J by 0 bases, with 9 bases between the two germline ends. CDR3 nucleotide sequence: TGTGCCAGCAGTGACAAGCGCTCCTACAATGAGCAGTTCTTC. Its translation is CASSDKRSYNEQFF. Complete variable domain (other parts from reference TRBV5-4 and TRBJ2-1): ETGVTQSPTHLIKTRGQQVTLRCSSQSGHNTVSWYQQALGQGPQFIFQYYREEENGRGNFPPRFSGLQFPNYSSELNVNALELDDSALYLCASSDKRSYNEQFFGPGTRLTVL.

CDR3 residues: CAPPNLTGGGTGELFF. For the CDR3, the DNA is TGTGCGCCCCCGAATCTGACAGGCGGAGGAACCGGGGAGCTGTTTTTT. The chain joins TRBV11-1 to TRBJ2-2, with D possibly being TRBD1 (6 bases). The CDR3 runs to 16 residues. Germline CDR1 is SGHAT and CDR2 is FQDESV (reference sequence).

At least ten counts were recorded for this clonotype. The chain combines TRBV20-1 with TRBJ2-1; D might be TRBD2 (5 bases). Germline V lookup: CDR1 DFQATT, CDR2 SNEGSKA (reference sequence). V was pared by 8 bases and J by 8 bases, with 13 bases between. This CDR3 is 11 amino acids long. The CDR3 bases are TGCAGTCTACCCGGGATCTATGAGCAGTTCTTC. Translating gives CSLPGIYEQFF.

The table lists this clonotype with many counts. The chain combines TRBV12-3 or TRBV12-4 with TRBJ2-7, with D tentatively TRBD2 (6 bases). V was cut by 3 bases and J by 1 base, with 10 bases left in between. This CDR3 has 14 amino acids. CDR3 coding DNA: TGTGCCAGCAGTTTTGCGGGGCCATCCTACGAGCAGTACTTC. Translated: CASSFAGPSYEQYF.

This clonotype was observed at least ten times. The chain combines TRBV29-1 with TRBJ2-7; 9 bases are shared with TRBD2. Germline V gives CDR1 SQVTM, CDR2 ANQGSEA. This CDR3 spans 15 amino acids. Trimming removed 7 bases from V and 7 bases from J; junction bases left unmatched: 17. This chain's CDR3 is CSALAGGPDPGEQYF. The CDR3 region has the DNA TGCAGCGCCCTGGCGGGAGGGCCAGATCCCGGGGAGCAGTACTTC.

This clonotype was recorded many times. The chain links TRBV21-1 to TRBJ1-5; the D segment call TRBD1 is taken from the table without a DNA check. TRBV21-1 is a known pseudogene. This CDR3 has 17 residues. The CDR3: CASSIAPRQGCGQPQHF. CDR3 in DNA: TGTGCCAGCAGCATCGCCCCTCGCCAGGGTTGCGGTCAGCCCCAGCATTTT.

The chain links TRBV28 to TRBJ2-1; D is ambiguous. The CDR3 covers 11 residues. The V and J ends lost 3 bases and 9 bases respectively, with 6 bases between them. The germline CDR1 and CDR2 sequences are MDHEN and SYDVKM. DNA of the CDR3: TGTGCCAGCAGTTTCCGCGGTGAGCAGTTCTTC. It encodes CASSFRGEQFF.

This clonotype has ten or more counts. The chain is built from TRBV7-6 and TRBJ2-3; D gene uncertain. Trimming pared 0 bases from V and 6 bases from J, leaving 4 bases between. Germline-derived CDR1 and CDR2 are SGHVS and FNYEAQ. The CDR3 sequence is 12 residues long. CDR3 sequence (DNA): TGTGCCAGCAGCTTAGCTTATGATACGCAGTATTTT. It yields the protein CASSLAYDTQYF.

In its sample, this clonotype was seen many times. The chain uses TRBV20-1 and TRBJ1-4; D ambiguous. CDR3 length: 14 residues. The germline V and J ends were trimmed by 3 bases and 8 bases, with 16 bases remaining between them. Per the germline V gene, CDR1 is DFQATT and CDR2 is SNEGSKA (reference sequence). The CDR3 here is CSARDFGDYEKLFF. The DNA for the CDR3 is TGCAGTGCTAGGGACTTCGGTGACTACGAAAAACTGTTTTTT.

In this sample, this clonotype turned up a few times. CDR3 nucleotide sequence: TGCTTACCGGGGGGGGGAGGAGAGACCCAGTACTTC. The encoded protein is CLPGGGGETQYF. V usage is TRBV20-1 and J usage is TRBJ2-5; 8 bases fit TRBD2. The CDR3 sequence is 12 residues long. Germline V CDR1 and CDR2: DFQATT, SNEGSKA (reference sequence).

The sample holds many counts of this clonotype. Compared with germline, one end of the junction differs, possibly owing to a read error. CDR3 residues: CASSVRLAGGPETQYF. For the CDR3, the DNA is TGTGCTAGCAGCGTCCGACTAGCGGGGGGACCAGAGACCCAGTACTTC. The chain joins TRBV7-7 to TRBJ2-5, with 13 bases that match TRBD2. The V gene's germline CDR1 is SSHAT and CDR2 FNYEAQ (reference sequence). This CDR3 spans 16 amino acids.

At least ten counts were recorded for this clonotype. The chain is built from TRBV7-3 and TRBJ1-6; 8 bases match TRBD1. CDR3 length equals 13 residues. After removal of 8 bases from V and 10 bases from J, the junction contained 7 bases not matched to a gene. The germline V gene encodes CDR1 SGHTA and CDR2 FQGTGA. CDR3 loop: CASATGQDSPLHF. In nucleotides, the CDR3 is TGTGCCAGCGCTACGGGACAGGACTCACCCCTCCACTTT.

This clonotype has ten or more counts. The genes are TRBV9 and TRBJ2-7, with D unclear. The germline V gene has CDR1 SGDLS and CDR2 YYNGEE. Trimming shortened V by 4 bases and J by 3 bases, and 17 bases separated the two germline ends. This CDR3 spans 15 amino acids. The DNA for the CDR3 is TGTGCCAGCAGCCCAAGGATGACTGGGTACTACGAGCAGTACTTC. It encodes CASSPRMTGYYEQYF.

This clonotype was counted many times. The genes are TRBV12-3 or TRBV12-4 and TRBJ2-7; D gene uncertain. The CDR3 covers 12 residues. The V and J ends lost 6 bases and 4 bases respectively, with 10 bases between them. As DNA, the CDR3 is TGTGCCAGCAGCCCTCTGGTATACGAGCAGTACTTC. Translating it yields CASSPLVYEQYF.

This clonotype was seen repeatedly, ten times or more. The genes are TRBV20-1 and TRBJ2-3; D uncertain. V was clipped by 6 bases and J by 2 bases, with 12 bases between them. Germline CDR1 is DFQATT and CDR2 is SNEGSKA (reference sequence). The CDR3 is 13 residues long. CDR3 residues: CSAYRPNTDTQYF. The CDR3 DNA is TGCAGTGCCTACCGACCGAACACAGATACGCAGTATTTT.

This clonotype showed up many times. The chain combines TRBV3-1 with TRBJ1-5; D ambiguous. CDR1 and CDR2 from the germline V gene are LGHDT and YNNKEL (reference sequence). This CDR3 has 14 amino acids. V shed 4 bases and J shed 4 bases, with 11 bases lying between them. The DNA of the CDR3 is TGTGCCAGCAGCCTCGCCGGGTGGAATCAGCCCCAGCATTTT. This encodes CASSLAGWNQPQHF.

This clonotype was found many times. The chain couples TRBV15 to TRBJ2-1; 12 nucleotides line up with TRBD1. Germline lookup yields CDR1 LNHNV and CDR2 YYDKDF (reference sequence). The CDR3 totals 16 residues. The V and J ends lost 3 bases and 7 bases, in that order; junction bases with no gene match: 7. The DNA for the CDR3 is TGTGCCACCAGCAGTCCCGGGACAGGGGGCCGGAATGAGCAGTTCTTC. Its translation: CATSSPGTGGRNEQFF.

This clonotype was observed many times. The chain employs TRBV7-2 and TRBJ1-4; no reliable D call. CDR1 is SGHTA and CDR2 is FQGNSA in the germline V gene. The length of the CDR3 is 16 residues. Trimming took off 5 bases at V and 4 bases at J, with 17 bases between the two ends. This chain's CDR3 is CASSRNTGRINEKLFF. CDR3 sequence (DNA): TGTGCCAGCAGCCGAAACACCGGACGGATTAATGAAAAACTGTTTTTT. The complete variable domain, with remaining parts taken from reference TRBV7-2 and TRBJ1-4, reads GAGVSQSPSNKVTEKGKDVELRCDPISGHTALYWYRQSLGQGLEFLIYFQGNSAPDKSGLPSDRFSAERTGGSVSTLTIQRTQQEDSAVYLCASSRNTGRINEKLFFGSGTQLSVL.